This section outlines one TCR beta chain sequence together with its context. The data stem from a study of blood T cell repertoires in COVID-19. Looked up from germline, CDR1 is MNHEY and CDR2 is SVGEGT. V lost 2 bases and J 4 bases, leaving 21 bases between the germline ends. The CDR3 is 18 residues long. The method was immunoSEQ multiplex PCR; TCRdb's version includes in-frame clones alone and lacks a portion of them. Of approximately 130,000 clones in the sample, around two thirds were seen once. The sequenced material came from peripheral blood. The chain joins TRBV6-2 or TRBV6-3 to TRBJ1-5, with TRBD1 as a possible D gene (5 bases). This clonotype was obtained from a woman in her seventies with acute or convalescent COVID-19. The CDR3 coding sequence is TGTGCCAGCAGTTACACCAAGATCCCAGGGCACCCGAATCAGCCCCAGCATTTT. It codes for CASSYTKIPGHPNQPQHF.